The 23 T cell receptor beta chains reported below all come from one sample, sequenced in a study of beta chain features in type 1 diabetes. Findings of the study overall: In all four CD4+ subsets, TCRB CDR3 length was significantly, moderately reduced in type 1 diabetes.

Every isolated RNA sample was fully reverse transcribed, so sequencing captured expressed TCRB transcripts. Using immunoSEQ multiplex PCR, the repertoire was profiled, and TCRdb retains in-frame clones only, with some absent. The sample gives more than 250,000 clones, 24% of which show up once; around 0.011% is in the top ten. Antigens for these TCRs are unknown. What was sequenced was naive CD4+ T cells from blood. The receptors were sampled from a woman between 25 and 40 years old with type 1 diabetes.

The rearrangement links TRBV11-2 to TRBJ2-2; 7 nucleotides line up with TRBD1. The CDR3 has 15 amino acids. V shed 5 bases and J 0 bases; nucleotides not matched to a gene: 3. Germline values: CDR1 SGHAT, CDR2 FQNNGV. The CDR3 region has the DNA TGTGCCAGCAGCCTTCAGGGGGCGAACACCGGGGAGCTGTTTTTT. This codes for CASSLQGANTGELFF.

This clone occurred a few times. The chain employs TRBV9 and TRBJ2-5, with D perhaps TRBD2 (6 bases). Looked up from germline, CDR1 is SGDLS and CDR2 is YYNGEE. V was clipped by 5 bases and J by 4 bases, with 18 bases between them. The CDR3 length is 15 residues. The CDR3 region has the DNA TGTGCCAGCAGTTGGTCTAGCGCCCAGACAGAGACCCAGTACTTC. Translating gives CASSWSSAQTETQYF.

V is TRBV5-1 and J is TRBJ2-7, with a possible D match to TRBD1 (6 bases). The V and J ends lost 4 bases and 0 bases respectively, with 8 bases between them. CDR1 and CDR2 (germline): SGHRS, YFSETQ. The CDR3 covers 13 residues. CDR3 coding DNA: TGCGCCAGCAGCGGGGACAACTCCTACGAGCAGTACTTC. This sequence encodes CASSGDNSYEQYF.

The CDR3, as DNA: TGTGCCAGCAGCGTAGGGGACACCGAGCAGTACTTC. Protein product: CASSVGDTEQYF. This chain uses TRBV9 with TRBJ2-7, with a weak D call TRBD1 (6 bases). Trimming cost V 0 bases and J 6 bases, with 7 bases left between them. CDR3 length: 12 amino acids. The germline V gene has CDR1 SGDLS and CDR2 YYNGEE. Full variable domain (remainder filled in from reference TRBV9 and TRBJ2-7): DSGVTQTPKHLITATGQRVTLRCSPRSGDLSVYWYQQSLDQGLQFLIQYYNGEERAKGNILERFSAQQFPDLHSELNLSSLELGDSALYFCASSVGDTEQYFGPGTRLTVT.

The rearrangement uses TRBV9 and TRBJ1-1; D is undetermined. Trimming pared 1 base from V and 4 bases from J, leaving 11 bases between. Germline lookup yields CDR1 SGDLS and CDR2 YYNGEE. The CDR3 loop spans 14 amino acids. The CDR3 DNA sequence: TGTGCCAGCAGCGTATCTCAGGAATTCACTGAAGCTTTCTTT. Amino acid sequence: CASSVSQEFTEAFF. The variable domain in full, with the rest retrieved from reference TRBV9 and TRBJ1-1, is DSGVTQTPKHLITATGQRVTLRCSPRSGDLSVYWYQQSLDQGLQFLIQYYNGEERAKGNILERFSAQQFPDLHSELNLSSLELGDSALYFCASSVSQEFTEAFFGQGTRLTVV.

This chain connects TRBV28 to TRBJ1-2; D possibly corresponds to TRBD1 (6 bases). The germline V gene encodes CDR1 MDHEN and CDR2 SYDVKM. The CDR3 runs to 12 residues. V was clipped by 6 bases and J by 7 bases, with 12 bases between them. This chain's CDR3 is CASSSTGFGYTF. The CDR3 nucleotides read TGTGCCAGCAGCTCTACAGGGTTTGGCTACACCTTC.

This clone was found a few times. The chain uses TRBV29-1 and TRBJ2-1; TRBD2 matches 8 bases. With 5 bases clipped from V and 6 bases from J, the junction kept 9 bases outside the gene matches. The CDR3 covers 14 residues. CDR1 is SQVTM, CDR2 ANQGSEA, per germline. DNA of the CDR3: TGCAGCGTTTTCGGGACTAGTTTCTTCAATGAGCAGTTCTTC. Protein sequence: CSVFGTSFFNEQFF.

This clone turned up a few times. For the CDR3, the DNA is TGTGCCAGCAGCTTTTCGGGGGGAGAACTTCAAGAGACCCAGTACTTC. Amino acid sequence: CASSFSGGELQETQYF. The J gene is TRBJ2-5, the V gene TRBV7-3; TRBD2 agrees at 7 bases. The trim removed 3 bases at V and 2 bases at J, leaving 9 bases unmatched. This CDR3 spans 16 amino acids. Germline assignment: CDR1 SGHTA and CDR2 FQGTGA.

This clone has a handful of counts. The DNA for the CDR3 is TGTGCCAGCAGTCAGATGGGCTACGAGCAGTACTTC. Protein sequence: CASSQMGYEQYF. The rearrangement joins TRBV11-2 to TRBJ2-5; D is unresolved. The J call is doubtful: the DNA matches TRBJ2-7 better. The CDR3 is made up of 12 amino acids. CDR1 is SGHAT, CDR2 FQNNGV, per germline.

This clone occurred a few times. The chain links TRBV4-2 to TRBJ2-5; D might be TRBD2 (6 bases). The CDR3 has 14 amino acids. The V and J ends lost 4 bases and 3 bases respectively, with 12 bases between them. Germline CDR1 and CDR2: LGHNA and YNFKEQ. The CDR3 loop reads CASSRRANEETQYF. DNA of the CDR3: TGTGCCAGCAGCCGGAGGGCCAATGAAGAGACCCAGTACTTC.

This clone was recorded only once. A junction boundary mismatches the germline segment, possibly from a read error. V is TRBV9 and J is TRBJ2-3, with D possibly being TRBD2 (6 bases). Looked up from germline, CDR1 is SGDLS and CDR2 is YYNGEE. The CDR3 has 15 residues. Here the CDR3 DNA reads TGTGCCAGCAGGGTAGGGGCGGGGATCACAGATACGCAGTATTTT. Translated, it gives CASRVGAGITDTQYF.

Only a few counts were recorded for this clone. V gene TRBV19 combines with J gene TRBJ2-2; TRBD2 aligns across 9 bases. Germline V gives CDR1 LNHDA, CDR2 SQIVND (reference sequence). The ends lost 7 bases at V and 3 bases at J; junction bases unmatched: 6. This CDR3 has 15 residues. The CDR3, as DNA: TGTGCCAGTATAGGGCTAGCGGGATACACCGGGGAGCTGTTTTTT. It specifies CASIGLAGYTGELFF.

The table lists this clone with a few counts. The V call is TRBV6-5, the J call TRBJ2-1, with D tentatively TRBD2 (6 bases). Germline V CDR1 and CDR2: MNHEY, SVGAGI. The CDR3 has 16 amino acids. V shed 2 bases and J shed 6 bases, with 17 bases lying between them. CDR3 nucleotides: TGTGCCAGCAGTTACACCGGAGGGACGGTCATCAATGAGCAGTTCTTC. It codes for CASSYTGGTVINEQFF.

The CDR3 DNA reads as TGTGCCAGCAGCGTAGCCCTAGCGGGAGGCGACCTCAGCTCCTACAATGAGCAGTTCTTC. The encoded protein is CASSVALAGGDLSSYNEQFF. The V call is TRBV9, the J call TRBJ2-1, with 11 bases that match TRBD2. This CDR3 contains 20 residues. V lost 0 bases to trimming and J lost 0 bases; unmatched junction nucleotides: 11. The V gene's germline CDR1 is SGDLS and CDR2 YYNGEE.

This rearrangement joins TRBV9 to TRBJ2-5, with TRBD2 matching 11 bases. J gave up 4 bases and V 4 bases, and 9 bases lay outside the gene matches. Germline V gene lookup returns CDR1 SGDLS and CDR2 YYNGEE. The CDR3 runs 16 residues. CDR3 DNA sequence: TGTGCCAGCAGCCGAACTAGCGGGAGTAACGGAGAGACCCAGTACTTC. Translation gives CASSRTSGSNGETQYF.

The CDR3 sequence is CASSSRLAGGPTDTQYF. The DNA for the CDR3 is TGTGCCAGCAGCTCCCGACTAGCGGGAGGCCCCACAGATACGCAGTATTTT. V is TRBV7-2 and J is TRBJ2-3; 13 nucleotides agree with TRBD2. The CDR3 extends over 17 amino acids. The V segment lost 4 bases and the J segment 2 bases; nucleotides outside the gene matches: 6. Germline lookup yields CDR1 SGHTA and CDR2 FQGNSA.

This clone was seen a handful of times. The chain links TRBV29-1 to TRBJ1-2; 11 nucleotides match TRBD1. Germline V CDR1 and CDR2: SQVTM, ANQGSEA. The CDR3 loop spans 17 amino acids. V lost 3 bases and J lost 8; bases outside the gene matches: 17. The CDR3 coding sequence is TGCAGCGTTGACGATGGATGGGGGACAGGGGGTCTCAGAGGCTACACCTTC. Residues: CSVDDGWGTGGLRGYTF.

V is TRBV10-3 and J is TRBJ2-5; D possibly corresponds to TRBD2 (5 bases). The length of the CDR3 is 12 residues. CDR1 is ENHRY, CDR2 SYGVKD, per germline. The V and J ends lost 4 bases and 6 bases respectively, with 9 bases between them. The CDR3: CAISAREKTQYF. The DNA for the CDR3 is TGTGCCATCAGTGCTAGGGAGAAGACCCAGTACTTC.

In its sample, this clone was seen a few times. The V and J genes are TRBV5-1 and TRBJ1-5; D not resolved. V lost 0 bases and J 0 bases, leaving 7 bases between the germline ends. The CDR3 is 15 residues long. CDR1 is SGHRS and CDR2 is YFSETQ in the germline V gene. In DNA, the CDR3 is TGCGCCAGCAGCTTGGGGGCTAATAGCAATCAGCCCCAGCATTTT. Its protein is CASSLGANSNQPQHF.

The chain has TRBV30 and TRBJ1-2; tentative D call: TRBD1 (6 bases). Germline CDR1 reads GTSNPN; CDR2 reads SVGIG (reference sequence). V was trimmed by 3 bases and J by 4 bases, leaving 12 bases between them. This CDR3 is built from 13 residues. CDR3 sequence reads: CAWRAGAGYGYTF. The CDR3 nucleotides are TGTGCCTGGAGGGCAGGGGCGGGCTATGGCTACACCTTC. Full variable domain (remainder filled in from reference TRBV30 and TRBJ1-2): SQTIHQWPATLVQPVGSPLSLECTVEGTSNPNLYWYRQAAGRGLQLLFYSVGIGQISSEVPQNLSASRPQDRQFILSSKKLLLSDSGFYLCAWRAGAGYGYTFGSGTRLTVV.

The rearrangement uses TRBV29-1 and TRBJ2-3; TRBD2 matches at 8 bases. In germline, CDR1 is SQVTM, CDR2 ANQGSEA. The V and J ends lost 7 bases and 4 bases, in that order; junction bases with no gene match: 10. The CDR3 totals 14 residues. The CDR3 nucleotides are TGCAGCGCATTCGGGCTAGCGGGTGCAGATACGCAGTATTTT. Its protein is CSAFGLAGADTQYF.

The chain joins TRBV25-1 to TRBJ2-3; 8 nucleotides align to TRBD2. The junction had 0 bases not matched to a gene; V was cut back by 0 bases and J by 1 base. The CDR3 covers 15 residues. Per the germline V gene, CDR1 is MGHDK and CDR2 is SYGVNS. The CDR3 here is CASSEYSGGTDTQYF. In nucleotides, the CDR3 is TGTGCCAGCAGTGAATATAGCGGGGGCACAGATACGCAGTATTTT.

The V call is TRBV7-2, the J call TRBJ2-5; D gene uncertain. Germline V gene lookup returns CDR1 SGHTA and CDR2 FQGNSA. Trimming took off 3 bases at V and 2 bases at J, with 7 bases between the two ends. The CDR3 loop spans 13 amino acids. CDR3 loop: CASSLLVQETQYF. The CDR3 DNA is TGTGCCAGCAGCTTGCTAGTACAAGAGACCCAGTACTTC.